The 19 T cell receptor beta chains below all came from one sample that was sequenced in a study of shared clonotypes between healthy human individuals. Only in-frame clones appear in the TCRdb table, and some are missing; sequencing was by immunoSEQ multiplex PCR. Of approximately 2,000,000 clones in the sample, approximately 90% were seen once. Sequencing used naive CD4+ T cells from PBMCs. Subset of the sample: CD45RA+ positively selected. Receptor source: a man aged 18 to 30 in good health. Some clones in this sample may be carry-over from other donors' samples.

This CDR3 is CASSLNSGSYEQYF. The CDR3 region has the DNA TGCGCCAGCAGCTTGAACAGCGGCTCCTACGAGCAGTACTTC. The gene calls are TRBV5-1 and TRBJ2-7; a weak D match, TRBD2 (5 bases). The length of the CDR3 is 14 residues. Germline assignment: CDR1 SGHRS and CDR2 YFSETQ. With 1 base removed from V and 0 bases from J, the gap between germline ends came to 8 bases.

As regards this clone: The same CDR3 also results from other DNA sequences found in this sample. The gene calls are TRBV5-1 and TRBJ1-4; TRBD1 might be the D (6 bases). The V end was cut by 1 base, the J end by 3 bases, with 7 bases between. Germline CDR1 SGHRS, CDR2 YFSETQ. CDR3 length equals 14 residues. The CDR3 region has the DNA TGCGCCAGCAGCTTGAACAGGGCTAATGAAAAACTGTTTTTT. Translating it yields CASSLNRANEKLFF. Full variable domain (outside the CDR3, taken from reference TRBV5-1 and TRBJ1-4): KAGVTQTPRYLIKTRGQQVTLSCSPISGHRSVSWYQQTPGQGLQFLFEYFSETQRNKGNFPGRFSGRQFSNSRSEMNVSTLELGDSALYLCASSLNRANEKLFFGSGTQLSVL.

This chain connects TRBV5-1 to TRBJ2-2; D is uncertain. V lost 0 bases, J lost 2 bases, and 8 bases lay in between. Germline V gene data show CDR1 as SGHRS and CDR2 as YFSETQ. This CDR3 has 15 amino acids. CDR3 protein: CASSLVQSNTGELFF. CDR3 nucleotides: TGCGCCAGCAGCTTGGTACAGAGTAACACCGGGGAGCTGTTTTTT.

The chain joins TRBV5-4 to TRBJ2-4; TRBD2 is a possible D gene (7 bases). Germline lookup yields CDR1 SGHNT and CDR2 YYREEE (reference sequence). This CDR3 is 16 amino acids long. V shed 4 bases and J shed 6 bases, with 20 bases lying between them. The CDR3 spells CASSDGGGGVGNIQYF. CDR3 DNA: TGTGCCAGCAGCGACGGGGGAGGGGGTGTTGGAAACATTCAGTACTTC.

The rearrangement links TRBV18 to TRBJ2-7, with TRBD1 identical over 7 bases. The germline V gene encodes CDR1 KGHSH and CDR2 LQKENI. After removal of 4 bases from V and 5 bases from J, the junction contained 17 bases not matched to a gene. The length of the CDR3 is 17 residues. CDR3 loop: CASSLTFDRVPFHEQYF. For the CDR3, the DNA is TGTGCCAGCTCACTCACGTTTGACAGGGTCCCCTTCCACGAGCAGTACTTC.

The chain joins TRBV5-1 to TRBJ1-2; TRBD1 matches at 10 bases. The junction had 3 bases not matched to a gene; V was cut back by 0 bases and J by 4 bases. CDR3 length equals 15 residues. Looked up from germline, CDR1 is SGHRS and CDR2 is YFSETQ. CDR3 loop: CASSLGDRGVYGYTF. Written as DNA, the CDR3 is TGCGCCAGCAGCTTGGGGGACAGGGGAGTCTATGGCTACACCTTC.

This chain joins TRBV4-1 and TRBJ2-2, with D perhaps matching TRBD1 (6 bases). V gave up 5 bases and J gave up 6 bases, with 16 bases separating them. CDR3 length equals 15 residues. CDR1 is MGHRA and CDR2 is YSYEKL in the germline V gene. The CDR3 region is CASSNRGPGAGELFF. CDR3 nucleotides: TGCGCCAGCAGCAACCGGGGCCCAGGGGCCGGGGAGCTGTTTTTT.

The gene calls are TRBV7-2 and TRBJ2-3; D possibly corresponds to TRBD2 (5 bases). The CDR3 is 12 residues long. V shed 5 bases and J shed 3 bases, with 6 bases lying between them. The V gene's germline CDR1 is SGHTA and CDR2 FQGNSA. This CDR3 is CASSGLTDTQYF. In nucleotides, the CDR3 is TGTGCCAGCAGCGGACTGACAGATACGCAGTATTTT.

The chain links TRBV7-2 to TRBJ2-1, with 9 bases aligning to TRBD2. The germline V gene has CDR1 SGHTA and CDR2 FQGNSA. The CDR3 is 15 amino acids. Germline trimming cut 1 base from V and 15 bases from J; bases unmatched to any gene: 13. This CDR3 reads CASSLGLLAGPRRFF. The CDR3 nucleotides read TGTGCCAGCAGCTTAGGGCTACTAGCGGGTCCCCGTCGGTTCTTC.

The chain employs TRBV4-2 and TRBJ2-6; D is ambiguous. Germline V gene sequence: CDR1 LGHNA, CDR2 YNFKEQ. The CDR3 totals 19 residues. The germline V and J ends were trimmed by 2 bases and 1 base, with 18 bases remaining between them. The CDR3 bases are TGTGCCAGCAGCCAACTTCCCCTGGGCGTCCGGTCTGGGGCCAACGTCCTGACTTTC. Its protein is CASSQLPLGVRSGANVLTF.

The rearrangement uses TRBV9 and TRBJ2-3, with 13 bases lining up with TRBD2. Per the germline V gene, CDR1 is SGDLS and CDR2 is YYNGEE. With 3 bases clipped from V and 5 bases from J, the junction kept 6 bases outside the gene matches. The CDR3 spans 16 residues. The CDR3 DNA sequence: TGTGCCAGCAGCGCCCGGACTAGCGGGAGAATAGATACGCAGTATTTT. This gives the protein CASSARTSGRIDTQYF.

The chain is built from TRBV7-2 and TRBJ2-1, with 12 bases fitting TRBD2. With V trimmed by 3 bases and J by 4 bases, 1 base remained unmatched. This CDR3 has 15 residues. From germline, CDR1 is SGHTA and CDR2 FQGNSA. Here the CDR3 DNA reads TGTGCCAGCAGCTTTACTAGCGGGGGGTACAATGAGCAGTTCTTC. It yields the protein CASSFTSGGYNEQFF.

The CDR3 bases are TGCGCCAGCAGGGACCGGACGGCGAACACCGGGGAGCTGTTTTTT. Its protein is CASRDRTANTGELFF. The rearrangement joins TRBV5-1 to TRBJ2-2; D is unresolved. Germline CDR1 is SGHRS and CDR2 is YFSETQ. V gave up 5 bases and J gave up 0 bases, with 11 bases separating them. There are 15 residues in the CDR3.

V gene TRBV5-6 combines with J gene TRBJ2-3; TRBD2 matches at 9 bases. The CDR3 runs 16 residues. Germline lookup yields CDR1 SGHDT and CDR2 YYEEEE. V lost 4 bases and J lost 2; bases outside the gene matches: 8. CDR3 nucleotides: TGTGCCAGCAGCGTATACGGGACTAGCCACACAGATACGCAGTATTTT. This encodes CASSVYGTSHTDTQYF.

The J gene is TRBJ2-3, the V gene TRBV15; no clear D gene. Germline lookup yields CDR1 LNHNV and CDR2 YYDKDF (reference sequence). Trimming stripped 0 bases from V and 2 bases from J, with 18 bases between. The length of the CDR3 is 18 residues. The CDR3: CATSRDLVRAGNTDTQYF. CDR3 bases: TGTGCCACCAGCAGAGATTTAGTCCGGGCAGGAAACACAGATACGCAGTATTTT.

About this clone itself: A much larger clone lies one base from this, so it may be a read error. The chain joins TRBV5-1 to TRBJ2-5; D uncertain. The better agreement between TRBJ2-7 and the DNA end casts doubt on the J call. Germline V lookup: CDR1 SGHRS, CDR2 YFSETQ. The CDR3 is 12 amino acids. The CDR3 DNA reads TGCGCCAGCAGCTTGGGGGGCTACGAGCAGTACTTC. Its translation is CASSLGGYEQYF.

Regarding this clone: At one end the junction does not follow the germline gene, possibly because of a read error. The chain has TRBV6-6 and TRBJ1-3; a weak D match, TRBD1 (6 bases). This CDR3 region has 15 residues. Germline V gene data show CDR1 as MNHNY and CDR2 as SVGAGI (reference sequence). CDR3 bases: TGTGCCAGCACTTACGGAGGGGGGCCTGGAAACACCATATATTTT. It codes for CASTYGGGPGNTIYF.

The rearrangement uses TRBV4-1 and TRBJ2-7, with 10 bases aligning to TRBD1. V was clipped by 2 bases and J by 5 bases; unmatched bases: 6. This CDR3 is 15 amino acids long. Germline loops: CDR1 MGHRA, CDR2 YSYEKL. CDR3 DNA sequence: TGCGCCAGCAGCCAACTTCGGGACAGGGGTCACGAGCAGTACTTC. It yields the protein CASSQLRDRGHEQYF.

The CDR3 here is CASSQDPQGSTDTQYF. The DNA of the CDR3 is TGCGCCAGCAGCCAAGATCCACAGGGCAGCACAGATACGCAGTATTTT. This rearrangement joins TRBV4-3 to TRBJ2-3; possible D gene TRBD1, 6 bases. This CDR3 is built from 16 residues. The germline V and J ends were trimmed by 0 bases and 0 bases, with 10 bases remaining between them. The germline gives CDR1 LGHNA, CDR2 YSLEER.